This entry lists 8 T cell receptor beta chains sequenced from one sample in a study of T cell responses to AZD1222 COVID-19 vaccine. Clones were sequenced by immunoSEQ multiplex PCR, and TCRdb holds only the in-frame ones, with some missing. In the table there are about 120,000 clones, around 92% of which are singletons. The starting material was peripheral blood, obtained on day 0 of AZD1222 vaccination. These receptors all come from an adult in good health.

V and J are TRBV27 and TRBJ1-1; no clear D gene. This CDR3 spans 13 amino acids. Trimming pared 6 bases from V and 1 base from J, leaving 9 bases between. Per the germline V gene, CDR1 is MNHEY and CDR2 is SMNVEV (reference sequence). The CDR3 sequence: CASSITENTEAFF. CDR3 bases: TGTGCCAGCAGCATTACGGAGAACACTGAAGCTTTCTTT.

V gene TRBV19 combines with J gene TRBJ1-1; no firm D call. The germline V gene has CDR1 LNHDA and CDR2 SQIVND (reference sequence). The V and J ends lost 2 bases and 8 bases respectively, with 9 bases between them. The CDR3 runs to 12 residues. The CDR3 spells CASSIIGYEAFF. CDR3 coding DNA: TGTGCCAGTAGTATAATTGGCTACGAAGCTTTCTTT.

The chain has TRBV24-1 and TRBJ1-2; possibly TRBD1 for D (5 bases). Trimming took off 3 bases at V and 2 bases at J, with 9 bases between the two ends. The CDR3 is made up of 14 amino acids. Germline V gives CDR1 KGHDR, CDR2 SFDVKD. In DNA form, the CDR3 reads TGTGCCACCAGTGATCCCAACAGGAACTATGGCTACACCTTC. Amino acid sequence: CATSDPNRNYGYTF.

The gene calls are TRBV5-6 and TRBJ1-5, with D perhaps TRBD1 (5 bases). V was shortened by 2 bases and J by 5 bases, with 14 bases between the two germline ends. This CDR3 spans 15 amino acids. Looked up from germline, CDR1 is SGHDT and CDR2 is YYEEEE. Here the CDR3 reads CASSFAGSQHQPQHF. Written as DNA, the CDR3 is TGTGCCAGCAGCTTTGCAGGGTCGCAACATCAGCCCCAGCATTTT.

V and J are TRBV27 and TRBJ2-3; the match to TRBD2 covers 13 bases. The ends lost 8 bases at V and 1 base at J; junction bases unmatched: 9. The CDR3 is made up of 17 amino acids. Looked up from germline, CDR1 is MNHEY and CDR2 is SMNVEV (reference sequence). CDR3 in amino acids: CASGLAGVGPGTDTQYF. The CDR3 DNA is TGTGCCAGCGGACTAGCGGGAGTTGGGCCGGGCACAGATACGCAGTATTTT.

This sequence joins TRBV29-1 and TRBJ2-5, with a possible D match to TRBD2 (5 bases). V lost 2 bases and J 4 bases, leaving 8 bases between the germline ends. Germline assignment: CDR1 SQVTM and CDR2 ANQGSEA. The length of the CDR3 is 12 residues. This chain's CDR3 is CSVETRGETQYF. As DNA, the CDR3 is TGCAGCGTTGAAACCCGGGGAGAGACCCAGTACTTC.

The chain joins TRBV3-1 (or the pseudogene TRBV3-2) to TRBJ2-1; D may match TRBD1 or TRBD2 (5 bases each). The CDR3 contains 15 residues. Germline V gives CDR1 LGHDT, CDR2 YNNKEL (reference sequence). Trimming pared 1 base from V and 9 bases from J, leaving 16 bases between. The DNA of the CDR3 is TGTGCCAGCAGCCAAGGAGTTTTGTGGGGGAGTGAGCAGTTCTTC. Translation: CASSQGVLWGSEQFF.

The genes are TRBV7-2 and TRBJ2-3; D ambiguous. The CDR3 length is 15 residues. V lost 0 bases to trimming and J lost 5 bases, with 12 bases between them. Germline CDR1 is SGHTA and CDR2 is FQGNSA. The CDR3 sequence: CASSLAPFSRDTQYF. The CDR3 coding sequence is TGTGCCAGCAGCTTAGCCCCTTTTTCGAGAGATACGCAGTATTTT.